These 10 T cell receptor beta chains were sequenced from one sample in a study of shared clonotypes between healthy human individuals. Produced via immunoSEQ multiplex PCR; TCRdb's table is partial and in-frame only. The sample has about 800,000 clones, 90% to 98% seen once. Only CD45RO-negative cells positively selected for CCR7 counted as naive CD8 cells, so terminally differentiated effector memory CD45RA+ cells were excluded. The sample comprised naive CD8+ T cells sorted from blood. The receptors derive from a man aged 25-45 years in good health.

The chain uses TRBV6-1 and TRBJ2-3; D gene ambiguous. CDR1 MNHNS and CDR2 SASEGT come from the germline V gene. The CDR3 covers 11 residues. Between the trimmed V and J ends, which lost 10 bases and 4 bases, there was a span of 9 bases. The CDR3 sequence: CATHLSDTQYF. The CDR3 coding sequence is TGTGCCACCCACCTTTCAGATACGCAGTATTTT.

CDR3 DNA: TGCGCCAGCAGCTGGGAAAGGACAGCCACGCAGACCCAGTACTTC. The encoded protein is CASSWERTATQTQYF. This rearrangement joins TRBV5-1 to TRBJ2-5; possible D gene TRBD1, 6 bases. Germline CDR1 reads SGHRS; CDR2 reads YFSETQ. V lost 3 bases and J lost 6, with 18 bases in between. This CDR3 has 15 residues.

This sequence joins TRBV6-6 and TRBJ2-7, with 9 bases lining up with TRBD2. This CDR3 is 16 amino acids long. V lost 7 bases, J lost 6 bases, and 16 bases stayed unmatched. Germline V gene sequence: CDR1 MNHNY, CDR2 SVGAGI (reference sequence). CDR3 coding DNA: TGTGCCAGCACCTATGGCGGGGGGGATAGCGGGAGCGAGCAGTACTTC. Its protein product is CASTYGGGDSGSEQYF.

The genes are TRBV30 and TRBJ2-1; 8 bases fit TRBD1. The germline V gene has CDR1 GTSNPN and CDR2 SVGIG (reference sequence). This CDR3 has 15 amino acids. V trimming: 7 bases; J trimming: 4 bases; junction bases outside the gene matches: 12. CDR3 bases: TGTGCCTTGGAACCGACAGGGGTCCCATACAATGAGCAGTTCTTC. This gives the protein CALEPTGVPYNEQFF.

This chain uses TRBV6-1 with TRBJ1-1; no reliable D call. The CDR3 length is 18 residues. Per the germline V gene, CDR1 is MNHNS and CDR2 is SASEGT. V lost 0 bases to trimming and J lost 0 bases, with 17 bases between them. CDR3 amino acids: CASSEAPVLVLMNTEAFF. As DNA, the CDR3 is TGTGCCAGCAGTGAAGCGCCGGTCCTCGTCCTTATGAACACTGAAGCTTTCTTT.

This clone is a singleton in its sample. This chain connects TRBV5-1 to TRBJ2-7; TRBD2 matches at 10 bases. Germline lookup yields CDR1 SGHRS and CDR2 YFSETQ. CDR3 size: 15 residues. Trimming took 4 bases from V and 0 from J; bases not matched to a gene: 4. DNA of the CDR3: TGCGCCAGCAGCGGCGGACTAGCGGACTCCTACGAGCAGTACTTC. This translates into CASSGGLADSYEQYF.

The gene calls are TRBV11-2 and TRBJ2-1; a possible D gene is TRBD2 (6 bases). This CDR3 spans 14 amino acids. V was trimmed by 7 bases and J by 0 bases, leaving 10 bases between them. Looked up from germline, CDR1 is SGHAT and CDR2 is FQNNGV. This CDR3 reads CASNVAASYNEQFF. In DNA, the CDR3 is TGTGCCAGCAATGTAGCGGCCTCCTACAATGAGCAGTTCTTC.

The gene calls are TRBV5-6 and TRBJ2-7, with D possibly matching TRBD2 (6 bases). Trimming left V 0 bases short and J 3 bases short, with 10 bases between. Germline CDR1 SGHDT, CDR2 YYEEEE. The CDR3 length is 14 residues. The CDR3 coding sequence is TGTGCCAGCAGCTTGGGACTAGAAATCTACGAGCAGTACTTC. Its translation: CASSLGLEIYEQYF. Looking up the rest from reference TRBV5-6 and TRBJ2-7 gives the full variable domain: DAGVTQSPTHLIKTRGQQVTLRCSPKSGHDTVSWYQQALGQGPQFIFQYYEEEERQRGNFPDRFSGHQFPNYSSELNVNALLLGDSALYLCASSLGLEIYEQYFGPGTRLTVT.

This chain joins TRBV9 and TRBJ1-1; possible D gene TRBD1, 5 bases. The germline V gene has CDR1 SGDLS and CDR2 YYNGEE. V lost 3 bases to trimming and J lost 4 bases, with 7 bases between them. This CDR3 is 12 amino acids long. This chain's CDR3 is CASSAQGTEAFF. As DNA, the CDR3 is TGTGCCAGCAGCGCTCAGGGCACTGAAGCTTTCTTT.

Turning to this clone: This CDR3 is also generated by other DNA sequences in the sample. The chain carries TRBV9 and TRBJ1-2, with 9 bases that match TRBD1. The CDR3 has 13 amino acids. Germline lookup yields CDR1 SGDLS and CDR2 YYNGEE. V lost 0 bases to trimming and J lost 8 bases; unmatched junction nucleotides: 2. The DNA for the CDR3 is TGTGCCAGCAGCGTAGGACAGGGGGACGGCTACACCTTC. Translated, it gives CASSVGQGDGYTF.